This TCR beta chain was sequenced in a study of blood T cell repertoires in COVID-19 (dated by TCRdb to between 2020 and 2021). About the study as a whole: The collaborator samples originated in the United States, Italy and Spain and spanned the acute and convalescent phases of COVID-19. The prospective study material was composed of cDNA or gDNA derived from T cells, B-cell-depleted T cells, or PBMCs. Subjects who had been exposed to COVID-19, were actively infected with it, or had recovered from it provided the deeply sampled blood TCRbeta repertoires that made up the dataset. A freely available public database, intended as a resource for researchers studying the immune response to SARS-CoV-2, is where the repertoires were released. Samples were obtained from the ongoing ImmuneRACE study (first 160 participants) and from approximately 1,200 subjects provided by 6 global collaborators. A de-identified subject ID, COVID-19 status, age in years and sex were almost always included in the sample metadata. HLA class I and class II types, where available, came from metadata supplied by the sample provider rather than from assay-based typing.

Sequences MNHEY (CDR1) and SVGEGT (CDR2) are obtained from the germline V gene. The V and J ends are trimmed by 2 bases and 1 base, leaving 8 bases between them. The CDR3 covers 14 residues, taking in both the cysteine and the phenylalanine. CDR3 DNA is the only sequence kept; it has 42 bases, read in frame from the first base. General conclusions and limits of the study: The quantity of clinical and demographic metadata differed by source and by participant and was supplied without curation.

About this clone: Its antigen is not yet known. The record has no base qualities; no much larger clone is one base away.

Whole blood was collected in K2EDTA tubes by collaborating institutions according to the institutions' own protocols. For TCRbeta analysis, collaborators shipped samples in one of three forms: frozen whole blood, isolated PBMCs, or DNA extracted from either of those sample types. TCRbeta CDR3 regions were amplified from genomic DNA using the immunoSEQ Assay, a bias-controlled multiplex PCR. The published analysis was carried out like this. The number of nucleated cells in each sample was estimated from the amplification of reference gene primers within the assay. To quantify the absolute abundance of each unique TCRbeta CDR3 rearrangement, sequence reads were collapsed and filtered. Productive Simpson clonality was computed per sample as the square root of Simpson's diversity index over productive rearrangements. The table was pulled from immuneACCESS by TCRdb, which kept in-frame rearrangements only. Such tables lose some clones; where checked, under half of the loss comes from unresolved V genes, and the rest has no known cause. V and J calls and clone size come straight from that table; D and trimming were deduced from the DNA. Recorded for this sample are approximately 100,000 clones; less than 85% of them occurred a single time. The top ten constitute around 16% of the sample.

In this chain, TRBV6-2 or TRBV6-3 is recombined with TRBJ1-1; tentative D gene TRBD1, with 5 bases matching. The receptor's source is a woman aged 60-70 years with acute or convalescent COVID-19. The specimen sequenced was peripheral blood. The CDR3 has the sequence CASSYRGGNTEAFF. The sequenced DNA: TGTGCCAGCAGTTACAGGGGAGGGAACACTGAAGCTTTCTTT.